This T cell receptor (beta chain) was captured by sequencing in a study of T cells in localized non-small cell lung cancer (TCRdb year 2020). The study in broad terms: Comparing tumors with uninvolved tumor-adjacent lungs, the study looked at the T cell repertoires of about 240 patients with early-stage NSCLC. The mean age of the NSCLC patients was about 67 years, with about 120 men and about a hundred women. The cohort was made up of around 220 treatment-naive NSCLC patients whose localized lung tumors had been resected. Beyond this particular receptor, the publication reports: Uninvolved tumor-adjacent lung showed the highest T cell clonality, higher than tumor, which suggests more focused antigenic responses in the uninvolved tumor-adjacent lung. Because of the exploratory design, TCR variables were selected using unadjusted p-values without false-discovery rate correction. Longer overall survival was associated with higher blood T cell density, whereas shorter survival was associated with higher adjacent-lung clonality. Multi-region tumor sequencing was not performed, so intratumor heterogeneity could not be excluded. Of the top 100 tumor clones, a median of 57 were detected in paired uninvolved adjacent lung; roughly 29 were also among that lung's top 100.

From the cysteine up to the phenylalanine, the CDR3 has a length of 13 residues. This entry keeps only the CDR3 DNA: 39 bases, framed from base 1. V is clipped by 2 bases and J by 6 bases, and the sequence between their germline boundaries is 11 bases long. According to the germline V gene, CDR1 reads SGHRS and CDR2 reads YFSETQ. TCR beta CDR3 regions were sequenced from DNA using the immunoSEQ Assay. Turning to the authors' computational methods: To compute T cell density, TCR beta template counts were normalized to usable DNA, which was estimated by amplifying housekeeping genes. Richness was estimated with the preseqR package, extrapolating to 400,000 templates for PBMC samples and 120,000 templates for tissue samples. Clonality was defined by subtracting Pielou's evenness from one. To identify tissue-enriched TCRs, differential abundance testing was run on productive amino-acid clonotypes with a minimum total count of 5 and an alpha of 0.1. The Jaccard Index and the Morisita Overlap Index were used to measure repertoire overlap between compartments. TCR beta CDR3s were clustered by GLIPH together with public tetramer-defined viral CDR3s, and at least three viral sequences plus V-gene enrichment were required for viral motifs. The table was pulled from immuneACCESS by TCRdb, which kept in-frame rearrangements only. Such tables lose some clones; where checked, under half of the loss comes from unresolved V genes, and the rest has no known cause. Clone size and V and J calls were adopted from that table, with D and trimming inferred from the DNA. The sample records about 40,000 clones, more than 85% of which are singletons. The ten largest clonotypes hold around 3.4% of the sample.

At diagnosis, peripheral blood, uninvolved tumor-adjacent lung and tumor were collected and were preserved as a mix of fresh-frozen and FFPE material. For TCR repertoire profiling, the blood samples were analyzed as peripheral blood mononuclear cells. For this clone: The antigen it binds to is not known. No base qualities exist here, and no much larger clone lies one base off it.

Recombination joined TRBV5-1 with TRBJ1-2; no D segment can be confidently identified. This TCR came from a man aged 18 to 50 with stage I lung adenocarcinoma. This sample comprised peripheral blood, obtained before any cancer treatment. The base sequence is TGCGCCAGCAGCTTTGGCCTGGCGGATGGCTACACCTTC. This translates into CASSFGLADGYTF.